The 13 T cell receptor beta chains reported below all come from one sample, sequenced in a study of cytomegalovirus exposure and HLA in healthy donors. PCR involved 60 Vbeta and 13 Jbeta primers. TCRdb's table, derived via immunoSEQ multiplex PCR, lists solely in-frame clones and lacks some. With approximately 110,000 clones in the sample, the ten largest clones hold roughly 1%. Sequencing used PBMCs. These receptors all come from a man aged 18 to 30 in good health and CMV-seronegative.

This chain joins TRBV30 and TRBJ1-4, with a weak D call TRBD1 (5 bases). The CDR3 loop spans 13 amino acids. Per germline, CDR1 GTSNPN and CDR2 SVGIG (reference sequence). V was pared by 2 bases and J by 8 bases, with 12 bases between. CDR3 loop: CAWSIQGNEKLFF. CDR3 DNA: TGTGCCTGGAGTATCCAGGGCAACGAAAAACTGTTTTTT.

The V gene is TRBV18, the J gene TRBJ2-1; the match to TRBD2 covers 8 bases. After removal of 6 bases from V and 8 bases from J, the junction contained 9 bases not matched to a gene. The germline V gene encodes CDR1 KGHSH and CDR2 LQKENI. This CDR3 has 14 amino acids. This CDR3 reads CASSLKSGGDEQFF. The CDR3 region has the DNA TGTGCCAGCTCGCTAAAGAGCGGGGGCGATGAGCAGTTCTTC.

V gene TRBV7-2 combines with J gene TRBJ2-1; 7 positions agree with TRBD2. From germline, CDR1 is SGHTA and CDR2 FQGNSA. The CDR3 runs to 14 residues. Trimming took 11 bases from V and 6 from J; bases not matched to a gene: 13. The CDR3 region is CALSSGGGFNEQFF. CDR3 DNA sequence: TGTGCCCTCAGTAGTGGGGGAGGGTTCAATGAGCAGTTCTTC.

V usage is TRBV5-1 and J usage is TRBJ2-1, with a tentative D call TRBD1 (6 bases). Germline V CDR1 and CDR2: SGHRS, YFSETQ. V lost 0 bases to trimming and J lost 5 bases, with 12 bases between them. The CDR3 runs 15 residues. The CDR3 protein is CASSLVAGAHNEQFF. CDR3 DNA: TGCGCCAGCAGCTTGGTGGCAGGGGCCCACAATGAGCAGTTCTTC.

The chain recombines TRBV10-2 with TRBJ1-5, with D tentatively TRBD1 (6 bases). The V gene's germline CDR1 is WSHSY and CDR2 SAAADI. V was pared by 6 bases and J by 5 bases, with 14 bases between. CDR3 size: 14 residues. Written as DNA, the CDR3 is TGCGCCAGCAGCTTGGACAGTAGGTATCAGCCCCAGCATTTT. Translation gives CASSLDSRYQPQHF.

The genes are TRBV30 and TRBJ1-4, with TRBD1 matching 7 bases. Germline CDR1 and CDR2: GTSNPN and SVGIG (reference sequence). V shed 4 bases and J 3 bases; nucleotides not matched to a gene: 8. The length of the CDR3 is 15 residues. The CDR3 region is CAWITPGQSNEKLFF. CDR3 sequence (DNA): TGTGCCTGGATCACACCGGGACAGTCTAATGAAAAACTGTTTTTT.

The chain couples TRBV5-1 to TRBJ2-3; D not certain. V was trimmed by 0 bases and J by 4 bases, leaving 12 bases between them. The germline CDR1 and CDR2 sequences are SGHRS and YFSETQ. This CDR3 region has 15 residues. As DNA, the CDR3 is TGCGCCAGCAGCTTGGCCTTGTTGGCAGCAGATACGCAGTATTTT. This translates into CASSLALLAADTQYF.

This sequence joins TRBV5-1 and TRBJ2-7; a weak D match, TRBD2 (5 bases). There are 14 residues in the CDR3. Germline CDR1 is SGHRS and CDR2 is YFSETQ. Trimming left V 6 bases short and J 3 bases short, with 16 bases between. The CDR3 is CASTRGGVNYEQYF. CDR3 DNA: TGCGCCAGCACCCGGGGTGGGGTGAACTACGAGCAGTACTTC. The full variable domain, with the rest looked up from reference TRBV5-1 and TRBJ2-7, is KAGVTQTPRYLIKTRGQQVTLSCSPISGHRSVSWYQQTPGQGLQFLFEYFSETQRNKGNFPGRFSGRQFSNSRSEMNVSTLELGDSALYLCASTRGGVNYEQYFGPGTRLTVT.

This chain connects TRBV7-2 to TRBJ1-2; 7 nucleotides match TRBD1. Germline values: CDR1 SGHTA, CDR2 FQGNSA. This CDR3 is 13 amino acids long. Trimming at V came to 5 bases and at J to 4 bases, leaving 4 bases not matched to a gene. CDR3 amino acids: CASSLGTVYGYTF. For the CDR3, the DNA is TGTGCCAGCAGCCTAGGGACAGTCTATGGCTACACCTTC.

The J gene is TRBJ2-7, the V gene TRBV28, with D possibly matching TRBD1 (5 bases). The CDR3 extends over 15 amino acids. Germline CDR1 and CDR2: MDHEN and SYDVKM. The V end was cut by 6 bases, the J end by 8 bases, with 23 bases between. The CDR3 DNA reads TGTGCCAGCAGGGGCCGCGGCAGGGTTAAGCGTCAGCAGTACTTC. Its protein product is CASRGRGRVKRQQYF.

Concerning this clone: Relative to the germline gene, one junction end is altered; a read error may explain this. V is TRBV7-7 and J is TRBJ2-2; perhaps TRBD2 as D (5 bases). Germline V lookup: CDR1 SSHAT, CDR2 FNYEAQ (reference sequence). The CDR3 is 15 residues long. CDR3 amino acids: CASSLDWMNTGELFF. The CDR3 nucleotides are TGTGCTAGCAGCCTGGACTGGATGAACACCGGGGAGCTGTTTTTT.

The chain has TRBV5-5 and TRBJ2-5; D might be TRBD2 (5 bases). Germline V lookup: CDR1 SGHKS, CDR2 YYEKEE (reference sequence). This CDR3 region has 16 residues. Deletions cut 1 base from V and 0 bases from J, with 13 bases between. CDR3 loop: CASSLLLAAYQETQYF. As DNA, the CDR3 is TGTGCCAGCAGCTTGTTGCTAGCCGCGTACCAAGAGACCCAGTACTTC.

V usage is TRBV5-4 and J usage is TRBJ2-3, with 9 bases fitting TRBD2. J lost 0 bases, V lost 0 bases, and 11 bases had no gene match. Germline CDR1 and CDR2: SGHNT and YYREEE (reference sequence). This CDR3 has 19 residues. The CDR3 DNA follows: TGTGCCAGCAGCTTGGCCGGAGCGGGGGGCGGGCGCAGCACAGATACGCAGTATTTT. Translating it yields CASSLAGAGGGRSTDTQYF.